These 8 T cell receptor beta chains share one sample of origin, sequenced in a study of cytomegalovirus exposure and HLA in healthy donors. Sequencing used immunoSEQ multiplex PCR; TCRdb keeps in-frame clones, though not all of them. The sample holds over 45,000 clones, 88% seen once. Sequenced: PBMCs. The receptor set was obtained from a woman in her twenties or thirties in good health and CMV-seronegative.

In its sample, this clone was seen a few times. The chain couples TRBV5-4 to TRBJ2-7, with a tentative D call TRBD1 (6 bases). V was shortened by 3 bases and J by 5 bases, with 12 bases between the two germline ends. This CDR3 comprises 13 residues. Germline-derived CDR1 and CDR2 are SGHNT and YYREEE (reference sequence). The CDR3 DNA follows: TGTGCCAGCAGCTCTACAGGGTGGAACGAGCAGTACTTC. Protein sequence: CASSSTGWNEQYF. The full variable domain, its missing parts supplied by reference TRBV5-4 and TRBJ2-7, is ETGVTQSPTHLIKTRGQQVTLRCSSQSGHNTVSWYQQALGQGPQFIFQYYREEENGRGNFPPRFSGLQFPNYSSELNVNALELDDSALYLCASSSTGWNEQYFGPGTRLTVT.

The V and J genes are TRBV6-4 and TRBJ2-1; 7 nucleotides line up with TRBD2. Losses at the gene ends were 5 bases for V and 9 bases for J; bases not matched to a gene: 13. This CDR3 has 15 amino acids. The germline V gene encodes CDR1 MRHNA and CDR2 SNTAGT. The DNA of the CDR3 is TGTGCCAGCAGTTTACTGGCGGGAGAGACGGGTGAGCAGTTCTTC. It yields the protein CASSLLAGETGEQFF.

The rearrangement uses TRBV27 and TRBJ2-7; TRBD2 is a possible D gene (5 bases). Germline V gene sequence: CDR1 MNHEY, CDR2 SMNVEV (reference sequence). This CDR3 contains 13 residues. Trimming stripped 6 bases from V and 2 bases from J, with 11 bases between. Here the CDR3 DNA reads TGTGCCAGCAGCAAAGGACTTACCTACGAGCAGTACTTC. Translated: CASSKGLTYEQYF.

The V and J genes are TRBV2 and TRBJ2-1; TRBD2 aligns across 14 bases. Germline CDR1 and CDR2: SNHLY and FYNNEI. This CDR3 spans 17 amino acids. V was pared by 5 bases and J by 7 bases, with 10 bases of the junction left unmatched. CDR3 nucleotide sequence: TGTGCCAGCAGTCTCCCGGGGGGGACTAGCGGGAGAAATGAGCAGTTCTTC. Translating it yields CASSLPGGTSGRNEQFF.

This clone was seen once. The chain carries TRBV5-4 and TRBJ2-1, with D possibly TRBD2 on 5 matching bases. With 4 bases removed from V and 9 bases from J, the gap between germline ends came to 11 bases. Germline assignment: CDR1 SGHNT and CDR2 YYREEE (reference sequence). CDR3 length: 12 amino acids. The CDR3 nucleotides are TGTGCCAGCAGCCCCGGGAAGGGTGAGCAGTTCTTC. It yields the protein CASSPGKGEQFF.

The chain carries TRBV27 and TRBJ2-7, with D possibly matching TRBD2 (5 bases). This CDR3 spans 13 amino acids. V dropped 6 bases and J dropped 3 bases, with 12 bases sitting between them. In germline, CDR1 is MNHEY, CDR2 SMNVEV (reference sequence). CDR3 region: CASRRGSLYEQYF. In nucleotides, the CDR3 is TGTGCCAGCAGACGGGGTAGCCTCTACGAGCAGTACTTC.

J is TRBJ1-3 and V is TRBV9, with unresolved D. The CDR3 consists of 16 residues. V lost 0 bases and J lost 0, with 10 bases in between. Germline assignment: CDR1 SGDLS and CDR2 YYNGEE. The CDR3 nucleotides are TGTGCCAGCAGCGTAGGGCTCACGCACTCTGGAAACACCATATATTTT. This codes for CASSVGLTHSGNTIYF.

This sequence joins TRBV19 and TRBJ2-2, with 7 bases fitting TRBD1. Trimming at V came to 3 bases and at J to 6 bases, leaving 7 bases not matched to a gene. Germline CDR1 reads LNHDA; CDR2 reads SQIVND (reference sequence). CDR3 length: 15 residues. The DNA of the CDR3 is TGTGCCAGTAGTATCACAGGGGATGGTCCCGGGGAGCTGTTTTTT. Amino acid sequence: CASSITGDGPGELFF.